The rows below give T cell receptor beta chains drawn from one sample of a study of regulatory T cells in long-lasting Graves disease. Each CDR3 protein is one row after TCRdb ran MiXCR on the multiplex PCR reads. The table includes hundreds of thousands of distinct CDR3 sequences, less than 25% detected once. The sequences come from peripheral blood mononuclear cells (PBMCs), collected when the disease was refractory, from a patient treated with antithyroid drugs. The receptor set was obtained from a female donor with Graves disease. The CDR3 runs from the conserved cysteine through the conserved F or W. Each record gives: D gene, V gene, clone size, J gene, CDR3 DNA, CDR3 protein. The D gene is left open where the match is weak. A row's size may be missing; if present it is once, few, many or a size class.

TRBD1	TRBV6-5	few	TRBJ1-5	TGTGCCAGCAGTTACGGTGGAGGGGGCTGGAATCAGCCCCAGCATTTT	CASSYGGGGWNQPQHF
TRBD1	TRBV28	many	TRBJ1-2	TGTGCCAGCAGCCAGACAGGGAATCTTTATGGCTACACCTTC	CASSQTGNLYGYTF
TRBD1	TRBV28	many	TRBJ2-5	TGTGCCAGCAGTACAACTAACACAGGGGGGTTAGAGACCCAGTACTTC	CASSTTNTGGLETQYF
NA	TRBV7-2	many	TRBJ1-2	TGTGCCAGCAGCTTAGCGGTCGGCAACTATGGCTACACCTTC	CASSLAVGNYGYTF
NA	TRBV3-1	many	TRBJ2-2	TGTGCCAGCAGCCAAGAGATCACCGGGGAGCTGTTTTTT	CASSQEITGELFF
NA	TRBV20-1	many	TRBJ1-1	TGCAGTGCTAGAGATTTCCTGAACACTGAAGCTTTCTTT	CSARDFLNTEAFF
TRBD1	TRBV20-1	many	TRBJ1-5	TGCAGTGCTAGAGATTGGAGGGGGCACAATCAGCCCCAGCATTTT	CSARDWRGHNQPQHF
TRBD1	TRBV27	NA	TRBJ1-1	TGTGCCAGCAGTTTATCCCGTAGTTTGGACAGGGGGCTTGGGACTGAAGCTTTCTTT	CASSLSRSLDRGLGTEAFF
NA	TRBV6-1	many	TRBJ1-5	TGTGCCAGCAGTCCCCGCGCAGGGGCGAATCAGCCCCAGCATTTT	CASSPRAGANQPQHF
NA	TRBV7-9	few	TRBJ2-5	TGTGCCAGCAGCGAACGACTGATACAAGAGACCCAGTACTTC	CASSERLIQETQYF